These T cell receptor beta chains were read from a single sample in a study of control samples from healthy donors and cancer patients. Using immunoSEQ multiplex PCR, the repertoire was profiled, and TCRdb retains in-frame clones only, with some absent. The table has approximately 50,000 clones, approximately 90% seen once. The sequenced sample was PBMCs. The receptor source for this set is a man aged 60 to 75 with head and neck cancer. The CDR3 runs from the conserved cysteine through the conserved F or W. The order of the fields is clone size, CDR3 length, J gene, D gene, V gene, CDR3 protein, CDR3 DNA. A D gene is named only where the DNA matches it firmly. Size values are once, few and many counts, or a class for expanded clones, and some rows have none.

>-|14|TRBJ2-7|-|TRBV27
CASSLSPAGGGQYF
TGTGCCAGCAGTTTATCTCCCGCAGGGGGGGGGCAGTACTTC
>-|11|TRBJ1-2|TRBD1|TRBV30
CAWRGTGGYTF
TGTGCCTGGAGGGGGACAGGTGGCTACACCTTC
>-|16|TRBJ2-7|TRBD1|TRBV5-4
CASSTSPDRGPYEQYF
TGTGCCAGCAGCACCTCCCCGGACAGGGGGCCCTACGAGCAGTACTTC
>-|14|TRBJ2-3|TRBD1|TRBV28
CASSSGQGTDTQYF
TGTGCCAGCAGTTCGGGACAGGGCACAGATACGCAGTATTTT
>-|15|TRBJ2-1|-|TRBV20-1
CSASSPPGDYNEQFF
TGCAGTGCTAGTTCCCCGCCGGGGGATTACAATGAGCAGTTCTTC
>-|15|TRBJ1-1|-|TRBV28
CASSSQLKMNTEAFF
TGTGCCAGCAGTTCCCAGTTAAAGATGAACACTGAAGCTTTCTTT
>-|14|TRBJ2-3|TRBD1|TRBV30
CAWSGQGGADTQYF
TGTGCCTGGAGTGGACAGGGGGGCGCAGATACGCAGTATTTT
>-|16|TRBJ2-7|TRBD1|TRBV28
CASSGPGQGSSYEQYF
TGTGCCAGCAGTGGCCCGGGACAGGGAAGCTCCTACGAGCAGTACTTC
>-|17|TRBJ2-7|-|TRBV10-3
CAIRKEVGASVTGEQYF
TGTGCCATCAGGAAGGAGGTTGGTGCTAGCGTTACCGGCGAGCAGTACTTC
>-|13|TRBJ2-7|-|TRBV7-6
CASSQTGPYEQYF
TGTGCCAGCAGCCAGACGGGACCCTACGAGCAGTACTTC
>-|15|TRBJ2-5|TRBD2|TRBV19
CASRTSGGAWETQYF
TGTGCCAGTAGGACTAGCGGGGGGGCTTGGGAGACCCAGTACTTC
>once|13|TRBJ2-3|TRBD2|TRBV18
CASSPGGGDTQYF
TGTGCCAGCTCCCCGGGAGGAGGGGATACGCAGTATTTT
>once|15|TRBJ2-1|-|TRBV14
CASRGGGQSYNEQFF
TGTGCCAGCAGGGGAGGGGGGCAATCCTACAATGAGCAGTTCTTC
>-|17|TRBJ1-4|TRBD1|TRBV7-2
CASSLNPTGGTNEKLFF
TGTGCCAGCAGCTTAAACCCCACAGGGGGCACTAATGAAAAACTGTTTTTT
>-|18|TRBJ2-3|TRBD1|TRBV4-3
CASSQDFYSGGITDTQYF
TGCGCCAGCAGCCAAGATTTTTATTCAGGGGGTATCACAGATACGCAGTATTTT
>-|14|TRBJ2-7|-|TRBV7-2
CASSPGSMANEQYF
TGTGCCAGCAGCCCCGGGTCCATGGCTAACGAGCAGTACTTC
>-|16|TRBJ2-1|TRBD2|TRBV11-3
CASSLGTSVWNNEQFF
TGTGCCAGCAGCTTAGGGACTAGCGTTTGGAACAATGAGCAGTTCTTC
>-|11|TRBJ2-7|-|TRBV7-2
CASSLAGEQYF
TGTGCCAGCAGCTTAGCGGGGGAGCAGTACTTC
>-|17|TRBJ1-2|-|TRBV9
CASSAIPRPTGEYGYTF
TGTGCCAGCAGCGCCATCCCCCGGCCAACGGGAGAGTATGGCTACACCTTC
>few|14|TRBJ1-1|-|TRBV5-1
CASSFGSKNTEAFF
TGCGCCAGCAGCTTCGGCAGTAAGAACACTGAAGCTTTCTTT
>-|15|TRBJ2-3|-|TRBV4-2
CASSLNGVVADTQYF
TGTGCCAGCAGCCTTAATGGGGTGGTGGCAGATACGCAGTATTTT
>-|15|TRBJ2-1|TRBD2|TRBV5-4
CASSFDAGGYNEQFF
TGTGCCAGCAGCTTTGATGCGGGGGGTTACAATGAGCAGTTCTTC